Listed below are T cell receptor beta chains from one sample, sequenced in a study of spatial heterogeneity in lung cancer. TCRdb passed the 5' RACE reads through MiXCR, listing each CDR3 protein once. The profile covers more than 9,500 distinct CDR3 sequences, with 23% appearing a single time and about 4% taken by the ten largest. The source material was PBMCs, sampled at follow-up. These TCRs come from a female donor with early-stage non-small cell lung cancer. Both conserved end residues are part of each CDR3. The D gene is left open where the match is weak. Rows give clone size only sometimes, using once, few, many, or a class for an expanded clone.

clone size,J gene,D gene,V gene,CDR3 protein,CDR3 DNA
few,TRBJ2-7,TRBD2,TRBV5-1,CASSLETSGRVEYF,TGCGCCAGCAGCTTGGAGACTAGCGGGAGAGTAGAGTACTTC
few,TRBJ2-7,.,TRBV7-6,CASSLGGIYEQYF,TGTGCCAGCAGCTTAGGCGGGATCTACGAGCAGTACTTC
.,TRBJ1-1,.,TRBV28,CASSLVRVRATEAFF,TGTGCCAGCAGTTTAGTCAGGGTGAGGGCCACTGAAGCTTTCTTT
few,TRBJ1-5,.,TRBV7-9,CASSLEGIGQPQHF,TGTGCCAGCAGCTTAGAAGGGATCGGTCAGCCCCAGCATTTT
few,TRBJ2-1,.,TRBV7-2,CASSFPYNEQFF,TGTGCCAGCAGCTTCCCCTACAATGAGCAGTTCTTC
few,TRBJ2-7,.,TRBV7-2,CASSREIAWNEQYF,TGTGCCAGCAGCCGAGAAATAGCTTGGAACGAGCAGTACTTC
.,TRBJ1-2,TRBD1,TRBV20-1,CSARDRQGRNTF,TGCAGTGCTAGAGATAGACAGGGCAGAAACACCTTC
medium-sized,TRBJ2-1,TRBD2,TRBV3-1,CASSRLAGGSYNEQFF,TGTGCCAGCAGCCGACTAGCGGGAGGTTCCTACAATGAGCAGTTCTTC
few,TRBJ2-7,.,TRBV6-2/TRBV6-3,CASSSTRLDYYEQYF,TGTGCCAGCAGTTCCACTCGACTAGACTACTACGAGCAGTACTTC
medium-sized,TRBJ2-7,.,TRBV6-2/TRBV6-3,CASTHTSTYEQYF,TGTGCCAGCACCCATACCAGCACCTACGAGCAGTACTTC
.,TRBJ2-7,TRBD2,TRBV7-2,CASSYRGLADSYEQYF,TGTGCCAGCAGCTACCGAGGACTAGCGGATTCCTACGAGCAGTACTTC
.,TRBJ1-1,.,TRBV20-1,CSAPQQRNTEAFF,TGCAGTGCTCCCCAACAGAGGAACACTGAAGCTTTCTTT
.,TRBJ2-1,.,TRBV20-1,CSAKATGTYDNEQFF,TGCAGTGCGAAAGCAACCGGGACTTACGACAATGAGCAGTTCTTC
few,TRBJ1-5,.,TRBV28,CASSAALGNQPQHF,TGTGCCAGCAGTGCAGCATTGGGCAATCAGCCCCAGCATTTT
medium-sized,TRBJ2-1,.,TRBV6-5,CASSYSAELKQFF,TGTGCCAGCAGTTACTCCGCTGAGCTTAAGCAGTTCTTC
few,TRBJ1-4,.,TRBV30,CAWSVGEKLFF,TGTGCCTGGAGTGTAGGTGAAAAACTGTTTTTT
.,TRBJ2-3,TRBD1,TRBV18,CASSRGQVGSDTQYF,TGTGCCAGCTCTCGCGGACAGGTGGGATCAGATACGCAGTATTTT
few,TRBJ2-3,TRBD2,TRBV30,CAWSPSGRNGDTQYF,TGTGCCTGGAGTCCTAGCGGGAGGAATGGAGATACGCAGTATTTT
few,TRBJ2-2,.,TRBV6-5,CASRPGGFNTGELFF,TGTGCCAGCAGGCCCGGGGGCTTTAACACCGGGGAGCTGTTTTTT
.,TRBJ2-5,TRBD2,TRBV9,CASSVLAGGETQYF,TGTGCCAGCAGCGTGCTAGCGGGAGGAGAGACCCAGTACTTC
few,TRBJ1-2,.,TRBV9,CASSSSDYRVYGYTF,TGTGCCAGCAGTTCATCCGACTACAGGGTCTATGGCTACACCTTC
.,TRBJ2-1,TRBD2,TRBV4-1,CASSLIGTRDYNEQFF,TGCGCCAGCAGCCTGATAGGGACTAGGGATTACAATGAGCAGTTCTTC
.,TRBJ2-7,.,TRBV7-2,CASSPQGGTYYFYEQYF,TGTGCCAGCAGTCCTCAGGGCGGGACCTACTATTTCTACGAGCAGTACTTC
.,TRBJ2-3,.,TRBV20-1,CSASPQPRGWAGRRWTDTQYF,TGCAGTGCTAGTCCACAACCCCGGGGGTGGGCGGGAAGGAGGTGGACAGATACGCAGTATTTT
few,TRBJ2-7,TRBD1,TRBV11-1,CASSLGQGDEQYF,TGTGCCAGCAGCCTGGGACAGGGCGACGAGCAGTACTTC
medium-sized,TRBJ2-1,TRBD2,TRBV7-9,CASSFRAGGSYNEQFF,TGTGCCAGCAGCTTTCGAGCGGGAGGGTCCTACAATGAGCAGTTCTTC
medium-sized,TRBJ2-1,TRBD2,TRBV2,CASSELASGVNEQFF,TGTGCCAGCAGTGAATTGGCTAGCGGAGTCAATGAGCAGTTCTTC
.,TRBJ2-1,TRBD2,TRBV5-1,CASRLAGEGYNEQFF,TGCGCCAGCAGGCTAGCGGGAGAGGGCTACAATGAGCAGTTCTTC
.,TRBJ1-2,TRBD1,TRBV28,CASSPRADRDYGYTF,TGTGCCAGCAGTCCCCGGGCGGACAGGGACTATGGCTACACCTTC
once,TRBJ2-4,TRBD1,TRBV28,CASSSTGLAKNIQYF,TGTGCCAGCAGTTCGACAGGGCTAGCCAAAAACATTCAGTACTTC
.,TRBJ1-1,.,TRBV6-2/TRBV6-3,CASSYSRGGWTEAFF,TGTGCCAGCAGTTACTCGAGAGGGGGATGGACTGAAGCTTTCTTT
.,TRBJ1-1,.,TRBV29-1,CSVEPQVEAFF,TGCAGCGTTGAACCACAGGTGGAAGCTTTCTTT
medium-sized,TRBJ2-6,.,TRBV6-2/TRBV6-3,CASSSTASGANVLTF,TGTGCCAGCAGTTCAACAGCCTCTGGGGCCAACGTCCTGACTTTC
.,TRBJ2-5,TRBD2,TRBV12-3/TRBV12-4,CASSSGSGRSETQYF,TGTGCCAGCAGTTCAGGAAGCGGGAGATCAGAGACCCAGTACTTC
few,TRBJ2-5,TRBD1,TRBV7-9,CASSPRTGGGQETQYF,TGTGCCAGCAGTCCGAGGACAGGGGGTGGCCAAGAGACCCAGTACTTC
.,TRBJ2-5,.,TRBV20-1,CSAPPERIETQYF,TGCAGTGCCCCCCCGGAGCGGATAGAGACCCAGTACTTC
few,TRBJ2-7,.,TRBV20-1,CSARRGAHEQYF,TGCAGTGCTAGGCGGGGCGCACACGAGCAGTACTTC
medium-sized,TRBJ2-1,TRBD2,TRBV20-1,CSASVAGGPSYNEQFF,TGCAGTGCTAGTGTAGCGGGAGGGCCCTCCTACAATGAGCAGTTCTTC
few,TRBJ1-5,.,TRBV29-1,CSVGDINQPQHF,TGCAGCGTTGGTGACATTAATCAGCCCCAGCATTTT
few,TRBJ2-1,TRBD2,TRBV9,CASSVAGGHYNEQFF,TGTGCCAGCAGCGTAGCGGGAGGGCACTACAATGAGCAGTTCTTC
.,TRBJ2-7,TRBD1,TRBV25-1,CASRGGQGSSYEQYF,TGTGCCAGCAGGGGGGGACAGGGAAGCTCCTACGAGCAGTACTTC
.,TRBJ2-5,TRBD2,TRBV7-6,CASSLVAGFDQETQYF,TGTGCCAGCAGCTTAGTAGCGGGCTTTGATCAAGAGACCCAGTACTTC
.,TRBJ2-7,.,TRBV11-2,CASSFHVRPYEQYF,TGTGCCAGCAGCTTCCACGTAAGGCCCTACGAGCAGTACTTC
.,TRBJ1-1,.,TRBV12-3/TRBV12-4,CASSFEMNTEAFF,TGTGCCAGCAGTTTCGAGATGAACACTGAAGCTTTCTTT
.,TRBJ2-1,TRBD2,TRBV7-2,CASSLTSGPYNEQFF,TGTGCCAGCAGCTTGACTAGCGGCCCCTACAATGAGCAGTTCTTC
few,TRBJ2-1,TRBD2,TRBV6-6,CASTGTSGRKGYNEQFF,TGTGCCAGCACCGGGACTAGCGGGAGAAAGGGGTACAATGAGCAGTTCTTC
.,TRBJ1-4,.,TRBV5-1,CASSWTIGEKLFF,TGCGCCAGCAGCTGGACCATCGGAGAGAAACTGTTTTTT
.,TRBJ2-6,.,TRBV7-2,CASSLRAGAGANVLTF,TGTGCCAGCAGCTTGAGAGCGGGTGCTGGGGCCAACGTCCTGACTTTC
medium-sized,TRBJ2-2,.,TRBV7-3,CASSLKPGELFF,TGTGCCAGCAGCTTGAAGCCCGGGGAGCTGTTTTTT
few,TRBJ2-7,TRBD2,TRBV7-2,CASSSSSGSTTYEQYF,TGTGCCAGCAGCTCATCTAGCGGGAGTACGACCTACGAGCAGTACTTC